The clone carrying this T cell receptor (beta chain) was observed once. Its matching antigen is unknown. These data belong to a study of siplizumab effects on memory and regulatory T cells. Sequencing of each sample assayed roughly 9.1 x 10^4 TCR templates. Some clones are missing from TCRdb's copy, which holds only in-frame ones; the method was immunoSEQ multiplex PCR. The top ten clones hold approximately 1.3% of a sample with some 100,000 clones, less than 95% of them seen once. Study-level findings and limits: Under siplizumab, an average approximately 69% of mappable alloreactive CD4+ clones were Treg-derived, compared with more than 25% in controls. Apparently more diverse than memory cells, naive T cells also seemed major alloresponse contributors. Alloreactive sequences whose origin lay in unstimulated CD4+ memory cells were significantly reduced by siplizumab.

The CDR3 runs to 13 residues. The V gene's germline CDR1 is LNHDA and CDR2 SQIVND (reference sequence). V was shortened by 7 bases and J by 7 bases, with 16 bases between the two germline ends. J is TRBJ1-2 and V is TRBV19, with a possible D match to TRBD1 (6 bases). The sample consisted of non-Treg CD4+ T cells sorted from blood. The source of this sequence is a human donor in good health. The CDR3 reads CASIETGRGGYTF. The CDR3 bases are TGTGCCAGTATTGAGACAGGACGGGGTGGCTACACCTTC.